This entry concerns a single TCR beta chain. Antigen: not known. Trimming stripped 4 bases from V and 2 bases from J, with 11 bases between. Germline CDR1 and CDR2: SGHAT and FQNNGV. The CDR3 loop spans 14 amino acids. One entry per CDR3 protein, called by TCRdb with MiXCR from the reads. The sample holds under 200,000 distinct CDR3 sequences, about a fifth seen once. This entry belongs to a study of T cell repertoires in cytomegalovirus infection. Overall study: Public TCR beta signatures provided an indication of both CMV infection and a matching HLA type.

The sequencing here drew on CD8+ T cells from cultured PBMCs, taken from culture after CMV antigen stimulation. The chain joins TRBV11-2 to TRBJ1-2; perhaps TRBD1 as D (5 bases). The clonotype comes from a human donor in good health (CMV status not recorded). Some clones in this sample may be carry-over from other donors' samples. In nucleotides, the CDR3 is TGTGCCAGCAGCTCAACGACAGACAACTATGGCTACACCTTC. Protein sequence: CASSSTTDNYGYTF.